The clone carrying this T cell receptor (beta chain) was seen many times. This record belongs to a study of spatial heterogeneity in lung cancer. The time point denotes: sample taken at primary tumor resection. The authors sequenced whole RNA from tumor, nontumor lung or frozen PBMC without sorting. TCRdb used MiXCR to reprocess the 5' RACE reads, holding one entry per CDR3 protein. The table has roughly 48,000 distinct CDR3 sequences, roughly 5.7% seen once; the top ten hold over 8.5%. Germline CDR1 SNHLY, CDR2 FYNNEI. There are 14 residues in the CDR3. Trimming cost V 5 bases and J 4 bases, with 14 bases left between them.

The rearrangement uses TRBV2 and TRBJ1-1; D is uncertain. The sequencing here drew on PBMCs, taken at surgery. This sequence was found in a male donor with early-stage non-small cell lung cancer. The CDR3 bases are TGTGCCAGCAGTAAACAAACCGACACCACTGAAGCTTTCTTT. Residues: CASSKQTDTTEAFF.